The T cell receptor beta chain under discussion was sequenced for a study of blood T cell repertoires in COVID-19. Study summary: Researchers got acute and convalescent COVID-19 samples from the United States, Italy and Spain. The cDNA or gDNA used as material had been derived from T cells, B-cell-depleted T cells, or PBMCs.

Germline values: CDR1 SGHAT, CDR2 FQDESV (reference sequence). Trimming took 6 bases from V and 5 from J, leaving 8 bases between them. The CDR3 is 12 residues long. Original analysis: From reference gene primer amplification, estimates of nucleated cell counts were derived. Using immunoSEQ multiplex PCR, the repertoire was profiled, and TCRdb retains in-frame clones only, with some absent. V, J and clone size are those of that table, while D and trimming were read from the DNA. The sample has about 190,000 clones; around 90% are singletons. The chain combines TRBV11-1 with TRBJ2-1, with a possible D match to TRBD2 (6 bases). Specimen: peripheral blood. This TCR was recovered from a man aged 50 to 60 with acute or convalescent COVID-19. In DNA, the CDR3 is TGTGCCAGCAGTTGGAGGGACAATGAGCAGTTCTTC. This sequence encodes CASSWRDNEQFF.